Each of the 14 T cell receptor beta chains below was sequenced from the same sample in a study of blood T cell repertoires in COVID-19. The repertoire was sequenced with immunoSEQ multiplex PCR; TCRdb's copy has only in-frame clones and lacks some. This sample yields around 160,000 clones, of which 89% are seen a single time; around 2.9% belongs to the top ten. The sample was peripheral blood. All receptors derive from a man aged 55 to 70 with acute or convalescent COVID-19.

This clone is a singleton in its sample. The rearrangement joins TRBV9 to TRBJ1-2; 7 bases fit TRBD1. Losses at the gene ends were 2 bases for V and 1 base for J; bases not matched to a gene: 11. Germline CDR1 reads SGDLS; CDR2 reads YYNGEE. The CDR3 consists of 17 residues. The CDR3 nucleotides are TGTGCCAGCAGCGTCCGGGCGACAGGGATTGGTAACTATGGCTACACCTTC. Protein sequence: CASSVRATGIGNYGYTF.

The chain couples TRBV30 to TRBJ2-7; TRBD1 is a possible D gene (6 bases). The CDR3 contains 14 residues. V was cut by 0 bases and J by 6 bases, with 15 bases left in between. Per germline, CDR1 GTSNPN and CDR2 SVGIG (reference sequence). The CDR3 is CAWSVQGRVREQYF. The CDR3 nucleotides read TGTGCCTGGAGTGTACAGGGCCGGGTCCGCGAGCAGTACTTC.

This sequence joins TRBV4-3 and TRBJ1-2, with 12 bases that match TRBD1. The junction had 2 bases not matched to a gene; V was cut back by 3 bases and J by 6 bases. The germline V gene has CDR1 LGHNA and CDR2 YSLEER. CDR3 size: 14 residues. CDR3 region: CASSHGTGGDGYTF. In DNA form, the CDR3 reads TGCGCCAGCAGCCATGGGACAGGGGGCGATGGCTACACCTTC.

The V call is TRBV9, the J call TRBJ1-1; D remains unclear. The CDR3 is made up of 11 amino acids. Trimming left V 6 bases short and J 6 bases short, with 9 bases between. Germline V gene lookup returns CDR1 SGDLS and CDR2 YYNGEE. CDR3 amino acids: CASTPAAEAFF. CDR3 sequence (DNA): TGTGCCAGCACCCCTGCGGCTGAAGCTTTCTTT.

The chain is built from TRBV5-1 and TRBJ1-1; perhaps TRBD1 as D (6 bases). Between the trimmed V and J ends, which lost 3 bases and 10 bases, there was a span of 19 bases. CDR3 size: 14 residues. CDR1 SGHRS and CDR2 YFSETQ come from the germline V gene. The CDR3 coding sequence is TGCGCCAGCAGCTCCCAGACAGGCGCCGTAGGAGCTTTCTTT. Encoded protein: CASSSQTGAVGAFF.

This chain links TRBV5-4 with TRBJ2-3, with 11 positions matching TRBD2. Germline V CDR1 and CDR2: SGHNT, YYREEE (reference sequence). The CDR3 has 18 amino acids. V shed 0 bases and J 6 bases; nucleotides not matched to a gene: 12. The CDR3 sequence is CASSLEGTSGGLRDTQYF. DNA of the CDR3: TGTGCCAGCAGCTTGGAGGGTACTAGCGGGGGCCTCCGGGATACGCAGTATTTT.

J is TRBJ2-7 and V is TRBV5-4, with TRBD2 matching over 8 bases. The CDR3 length is 14 residues. CDR1 and CDR2 from the germline V gene are SGHNT and YYREEE (reference sequence). The trim removed 4 bases at V and 5 bases at J, leaving 8 bases unmatched. CDR3 sequence (DNA): TGTGCCAGCAGCGCGGGGGGAGTTCGGAACGAGCAGTACTTC. Encoded protein: CASSAGGVRNEQYF.

The V gene is TRBV7-9, the J gene TRBJ2-7; D might be TRBD2 (5 bases). The CDR3 runs to 14 residues. Germline loops: CDR1 SEHNR, CDR2 FQNEAQ (reference sequence). The V end was cut by 5 bases, the J end by 5 bases, with 16 bases between. As DNA, the CDR3 is TGTGCCAGCAGCATGACACTAAAGGGAGACGAGCAGTACTTC. Encoded protein: CASSMTLKGDEQYF.

This clone is a singleton in its sample. This sequence joins TRBV11-2 and TRBJ1-4; 8 bases match TRBD1. CDR1 and CDR2 from the germline V gene are SGHAT and FQNNGV. This CDR3 has 14 residues. V shed 5 bases, J shed 2 bases, and the junction held 1 base outside the gene matches. CDR3 region: CASSGQGTNEKLFF. The CDR3 DNA reads TGTGCCAGCAGCGGACAGGGTACTAATGAAAAACTGTTTTTT.

The chain employs TRBV7-9 and TRBJ1-5; 7 nucleotides align to TRBD1. Looked up from germline, CDR1 is SEHNR and CDR2 is FQNEAQ (reference sequence). The CDR3 is 14 residues long. The V segment lost 1 base and the J segment 6 bases; nucleotides outside the gene matches: 3. CDR3 in DNA: TGTGCCAGCAGCTTAGGAGGGGGCGGTCAGCCCCAGCATTTT. It translates to CASSLGGGGQPQHF.

This chain links TRBV5-8 with TRBJ1-1, with 10 positions matching TRBD1. The V segment lost 3 bases and the J segment 4 bases; nucleotides outside the gene matches: 9. CDR1 is SGHTS and CDR2 is YDEGEE in the germline V gene. This CDR3 has 16 residues. This CDR3 is CASSSGQGRDGTEAFF. The CDR3 coding sequence is TGTGCCAGCAGCTCGGGACAGGGGCGGGATGGCACTGAAGCTTTCTTT. Filled out from reference TRBV5-8 and TRBJ1-1, the complete variable domain reads EAGVTQSPTHLIKTRGQQATLRCSPISGHTSVYWYQQALGLGLQFLLWYDEGEERNRGNFPPRFSGRQFPNYSSELNVNALELEDSALYLCASSSGQGRDGTEAFFGQGTRLTVV.

The genes are TRBV6-5 and TRBJ2-2; 9 bases agree with TRBD2. The CDR3 length is 14 residues. The ends lost 7 bases at V and 4 bases at J; junction bases unmatched: 4. The V gene's germline CDR1 is MNHEY and CDR2 SVGAGI. The CDR3 DNA reads as TGTGCCAGCACGCGGGGGGGCGGCACCGGGGAGCTGTTTTTT. Protein: CASTRGGGTGELFF.

The rearrangement links TRBV11-2 to TRBJ1-6, with a weak D call TRBD1 (5 bases). This CDR3 has 12 residues. Germline assignment: CDR1 SGHAT and CDR2 FQNNGV. Trimming removed 6 bases at V and 14 bases at J, with 14 bases between. CDR3 sequence (DNA): TGTGCCAGCAGGGCCCTGGACACGGCCCTCCACTTT. Protein product: CASRALDTALHF.

The rearrangement links TRBV27 to TRBJ1-6, with D tentatively TRBD1 (6 bases). CDR1 and CDR2 (germline): MNHEY, SMNVEV (reference sequence). The length of the CDR3 is 14 residues. With 4 bases removed from V and 9 bases from J, the gap between germline ends came to 13 bases. CDR3 DNA sequence: TGTGCCAGCAGTTACAGGGAGAGAGTTTCACCCCTCCACTTT. Its protein is CASSYRERVSPLHF.